Described below is a single TCR beta chain sequence and its context. Its antigen is not known. These data come from a study of STAT5B mutations in CD4+ large granular lymphocyte leukemia. Study-wide context: Healthy donors showed HLA-associated enrichment of the CDR3 'QG' motif. Study findings and constraints: Data were not HLA-matched across samples. No patients shared main leukemic clonotypes, though less than 30% appeared at low frequency elsewhere.

V shed 3 bases and J shed 0 bases, with 11 bases lying between them. CDR1 is SGHNT, CDR2 YENEEA, per germline. The CDR3 runs to 15 residues. The assay was run at survey level. Produced via immunoSEQ multiplex PCR; TCRdb's table is partial and in-frame only. This table holds over 25,000 clones, approximately 80% found once. The origin of this receptor is a human donor in good health. The chain combines TRBV11-3 with TRBJ1-1; D gene unclear. Sequenced input: CD4+ T cells from blood buffy coats. CDR3 sequence: CASSLRLNMNTEAFF. In DNA form, the CDR3 reads TGTGCCAGCAGCTTGCGCCTTAACATGAACACTGAAGCTTTCTTT.